This entry describes one T cell receptor beta chain. The CDR3 is 13 amino acids. Germline assignment: CDR1 SGHRS and CDR2 YFSETQ. The trim removed 3 bases at V and 5 bases at J, leaving 1 base unmatched. This sample stems from a study of technical replicates of blood from a few donors. Repertoires were generated with immunoSEQ multiplex PCR, while TCRdb's copy carries only in-frame clones and drops some. This sample has 84,000 or so clones, with roughly 94% found just once. The clonotype comes from a human donor in good health. The rearrangement uses TRBV5-1 and TRBJ2-4; 8 nucleotides agree with TRBD1. The source material was T cells isolated from PBMCs. The CDR3 reads CASSSDRENIQYF. CDR3 DNA sequence: TGCGCCAGCAGCTCGGACAGGGAAAACATTCAGTACTTC. The complete variable domain, with remaining parts taken from reference TRBV5-1 and TRBJ2-4, reads KAGVTQTPRYLIKTRGQQVTLSCSPISGHRSVSWYQQTPGQGLQFLFEYFSETQRNKGNFPGRFSGRQFSNSRSEMNVSTLELGDSALYLCASSSDRENIQYFGAGTRLSVL.